The clone carrying this T cell receptor (beta chain) was counted only a few times. The antigen is not known. Healthy Caucasians made up all donors. TCRdb recomputed calls from the 5' RACE reads with MiXCR, one row per CDR3 protein. The data contain around 450,000 distinct CDR3 sequences, 14% of them singletons. This entry comes from a study of identical twins. General study findings and limits: A partial confounding effect on zero-insertion analyses could come from invariant MAIT and iNKT cells. Beta clonotypes that were abundant in cord blood contained fewer insertions, a pattern absent from memory repertoires.

The CDR3 spans 17 residues. Germline CDR1 is SEHNR and CDR2 is FQNEAQ (reference sequence). V was pared by 5 bases and J by 7 bases, with 8 bases of the junction left unmatched. Another study also made use of these data, one on yellow fever vaccine responses in identical twins. Turning to that study: A vaccine T cell response that seemed partly convergent and partly personalized was reported in twins.

The source of this sequence is a woman between 18 and 30 years old in good health. The sequencing sample was made of CD4+ T cells sorted from blood. The chain uses TRBV7-9 and TRBJ2-1, with 16 bases lining up with TRBD2. This CDR3 reads CASSPPGLAGGPNEQFF. The CDR3 DNA reads TGTGCCAGCAGCCCCCCGGGACTAGCGGGAGGGCCGAATGAGCAGTTCTTC. Filled out from reference TRBV7-9 and TRBJ2-1, the complete variable domain reads DTGVSQNPRHKITKRGQNVTFRCDPISEHNRLYWYRQTLGQGPEFLTYFQNEAQLEKSRLLSDRFSAERPKGSFSTLEIQRTEQGDSAMYLCASSPPGLAGGPNEQFFGPGTRLTVL.